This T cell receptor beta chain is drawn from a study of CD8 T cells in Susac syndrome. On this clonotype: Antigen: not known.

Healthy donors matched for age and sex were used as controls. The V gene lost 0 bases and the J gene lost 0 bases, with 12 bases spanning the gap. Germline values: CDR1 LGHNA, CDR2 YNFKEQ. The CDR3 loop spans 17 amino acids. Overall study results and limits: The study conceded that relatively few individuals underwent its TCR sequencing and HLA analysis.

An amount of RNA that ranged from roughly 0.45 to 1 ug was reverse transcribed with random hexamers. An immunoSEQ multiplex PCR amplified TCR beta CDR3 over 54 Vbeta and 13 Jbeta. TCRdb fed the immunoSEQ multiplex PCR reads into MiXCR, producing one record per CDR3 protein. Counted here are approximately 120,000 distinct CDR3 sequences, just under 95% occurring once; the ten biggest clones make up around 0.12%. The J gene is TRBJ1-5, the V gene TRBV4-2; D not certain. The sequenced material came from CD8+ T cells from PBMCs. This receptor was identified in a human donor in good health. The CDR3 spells CASSQEVRADSNQPQHF. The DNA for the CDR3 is TGTGCCAGCAGCCAAGAGGTGAGGGCTGATAGCAATCAGCCCCAGCATTTT.